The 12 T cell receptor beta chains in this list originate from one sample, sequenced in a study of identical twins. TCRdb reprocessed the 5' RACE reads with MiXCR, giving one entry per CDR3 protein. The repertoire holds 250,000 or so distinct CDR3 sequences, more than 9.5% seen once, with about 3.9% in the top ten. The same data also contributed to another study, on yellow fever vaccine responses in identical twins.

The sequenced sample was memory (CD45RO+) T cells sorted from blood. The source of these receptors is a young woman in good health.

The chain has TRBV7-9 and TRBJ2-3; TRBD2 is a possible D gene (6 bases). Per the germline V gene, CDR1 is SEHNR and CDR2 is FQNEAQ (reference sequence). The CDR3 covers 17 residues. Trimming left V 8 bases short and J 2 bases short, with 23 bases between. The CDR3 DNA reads TGTGCCAGCCTAGATCGAGGAGGGGCTTACTCCACAGATACGCAGTATTTT. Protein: CASLDRGGAYSTDTQYF.

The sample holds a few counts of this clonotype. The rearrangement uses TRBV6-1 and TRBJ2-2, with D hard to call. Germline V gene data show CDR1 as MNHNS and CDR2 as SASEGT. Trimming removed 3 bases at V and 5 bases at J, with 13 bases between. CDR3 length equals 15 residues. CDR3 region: CASSDWQRITGELFF. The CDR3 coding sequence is TGTGCCAGCAGTGATTGGCAGCGAATTACCGGGGAGCTGTTTTTT.

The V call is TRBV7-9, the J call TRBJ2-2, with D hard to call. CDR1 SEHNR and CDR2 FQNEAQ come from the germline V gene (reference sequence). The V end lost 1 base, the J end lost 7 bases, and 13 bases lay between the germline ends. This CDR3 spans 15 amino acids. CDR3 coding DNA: TGTGCCAGCAGCTTAGAAAACTTTAAGAACGGGGAGCTGTTTTTT. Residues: CASSLENFKNGELFF.

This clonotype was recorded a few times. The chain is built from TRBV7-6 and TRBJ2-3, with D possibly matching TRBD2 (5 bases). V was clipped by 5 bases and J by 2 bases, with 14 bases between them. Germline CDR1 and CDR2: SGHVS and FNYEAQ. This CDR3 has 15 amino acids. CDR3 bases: TGTGCCAGCAGCCCAGCCGCGGGCCCCACAGATACGCAGTATTTT. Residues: CASSPAAGPTDTQYF.

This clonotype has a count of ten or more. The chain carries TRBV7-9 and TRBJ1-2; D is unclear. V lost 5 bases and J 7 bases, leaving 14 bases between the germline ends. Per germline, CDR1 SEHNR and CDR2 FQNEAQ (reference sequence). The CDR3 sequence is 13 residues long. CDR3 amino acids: CASSQVAVSGYTF. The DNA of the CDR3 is TGTGCCAGCAGCCAGGTCGCGGTTTCTGGCTACACCTTC.

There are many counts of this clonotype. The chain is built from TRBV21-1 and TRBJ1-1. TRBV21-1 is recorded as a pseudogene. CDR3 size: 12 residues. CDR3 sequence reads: CASSKDDTEAFF. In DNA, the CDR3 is TGTGCCAGCAGCAAAGACGACACTGAAGCTTTCTTT.

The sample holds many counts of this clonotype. CDR3 in amino acids: CASSLLGGNQPQHF. The CDR3 DNA sequence: TGTGCCAGCAGTTTATTGGGGGGCAATCAGCCCCAGCATTTT. The chain links TRBV28 to TRBJ1-5, with a possible D match to TRBD1 (5 bases). Trimming removed 1 base from V and 2 bases from J, with 6 bases in between. The CDR3 consists of 14 residues. Per the germline V gene, CDR1 is MDHEN and CDR2 is SYDVKM.

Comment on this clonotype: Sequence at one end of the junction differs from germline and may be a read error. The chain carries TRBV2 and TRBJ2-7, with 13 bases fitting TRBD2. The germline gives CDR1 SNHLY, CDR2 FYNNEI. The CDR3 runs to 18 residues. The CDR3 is CTSCSSGLAGYGLYEQYF. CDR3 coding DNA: TGTACCAGCTGTTCATCGGGACTAGCGGGATATGGCCTCTACGAGCAGTACTTC. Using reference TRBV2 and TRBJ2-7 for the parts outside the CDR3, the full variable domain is EPEVTQTPSHQVTQMGQEVILRCVPISNHLYFYWYRQILGQKVEFLVSFYNNEISEKSEIFDDQFSVERPDGSNFTLKIRSTKLEDSAMYFCTSCSSGLAGYGLYEQYFGPGTRLTVT.

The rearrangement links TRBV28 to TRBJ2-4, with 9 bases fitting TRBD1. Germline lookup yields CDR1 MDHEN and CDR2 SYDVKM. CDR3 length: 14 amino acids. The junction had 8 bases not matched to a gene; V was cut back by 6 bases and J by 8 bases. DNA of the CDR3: TGTGCCAGCAGCAATACAGGGGGCGGGTACATTCAGTACTTC. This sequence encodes CASSNTGGGYIQYF.

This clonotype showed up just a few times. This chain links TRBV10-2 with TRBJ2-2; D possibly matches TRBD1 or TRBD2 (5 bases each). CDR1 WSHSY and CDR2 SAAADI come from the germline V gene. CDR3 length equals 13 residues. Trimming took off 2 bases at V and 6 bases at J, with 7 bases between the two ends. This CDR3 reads CASSEGGSGELFF. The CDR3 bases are TGCGCCAGCAGTGAGGGGGGTTCCGGGGAGCTGTTTTTT.

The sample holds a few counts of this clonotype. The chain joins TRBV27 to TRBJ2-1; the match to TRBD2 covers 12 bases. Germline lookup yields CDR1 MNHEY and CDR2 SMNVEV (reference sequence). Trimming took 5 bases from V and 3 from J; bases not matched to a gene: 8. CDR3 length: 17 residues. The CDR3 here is CASSAVLAGGSYNEQFF. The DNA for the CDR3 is TGTGCCAGCAGTGCTGTTCTAGCGGGGGGGAGCTACAATGAGCAGTTCTTC.

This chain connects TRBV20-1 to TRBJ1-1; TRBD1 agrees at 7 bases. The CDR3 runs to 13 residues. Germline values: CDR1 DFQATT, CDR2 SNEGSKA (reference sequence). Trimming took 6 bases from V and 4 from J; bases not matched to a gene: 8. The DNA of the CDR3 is TGCAGTGCCCGGACAGGAAAGCCCACTGAAGCTTTCTTT. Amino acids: CSARTGKPTEAFF.